The present T cell receptor (beta chain) was sequenced within a study of T-cell memory formation after mild COVID-19. One entry per CDR3 protein, called by TCRdb with MiXCR from the 5' RACE reads. Among about 100,000 distinct CDR3 sequences listed, roughly 14% were seen once. Sequencing was carried out using PBMCs or a T cell subset sorted from them (not recorded which). This receptor was obtained from a man aged 18 to 30 who had mild COVID-19 (a few samples of this study predate the infection). Cell type and time point are not known.

CDR3 region: CASSGGTSGQETQYF. CDR3 coding DNA: TGTGCCAGCAGCGGCGGGACTAGCGGGCAAGAGACCCAGTACTTC. The chain employs TRBV5-6 and TRBJ2-5, with 12 bases that match TRBD2. The CDR3 sequence is 15 residues long. Germline CDR1 and CDR2: SGHDT and YYEEEE. The J segment lost 2 bases and the V segment lost 4 bases, leaving 3 bases of the junction unmatched.